A single sample gave rise to the 17 T cell receptor beta chains below, sequenced in a study of T cell changes during pregnancy in multiple sclerosis. The data were produced by immunoSEQ multiplex PCR, yet TCRdb's version contains in-frame clones alone and is incomplete. The profile shows some 80,000 clones, nearly 95% of them singletons. The material was peripheral blood, obtained in the second trimester of pregnancy. The receptors were sampled from a female donor with multiple sclerosis, enrolled in a pregnancy study.

This clone was seen just once. The genes are TRBV5-4 and TRBJ2-2; 9 positions match TRBD1. CDR1 and CDR2 from the germline V gene are SGHNT and YYREEE (reference sequence). J lost 5 bases, V lost 3 bases, and 5 bases had no gene match. The length of the CDR3 is 15 residues. CDR3: CASSSGQGITGELFF. CDR3 DNA sequence: TGTGCCAGCAGCTCGGGACAGGGCATAACCGGGGAGCTGTTTTTT.

This clone was recorded once. The chain uses TRBV5-1 and TRBJ2-5; 9 bases line up with TRBD1. CDR3 length: 15 amino acids. CDR1 SGHRS and CDR2 YFSETQ come from the germline V gene. The V segment lost 2 bases and the J segment 5 bases; nucleotides outside the gene matches: 7. CDR3 DNA: TGCGCCAGCAGCTTCACAGGGGGCGCCGCCGAGACCCAGTACTTC. Residues: CASSFTGGAAETQYF.

This chain uses TRBV10-1 with TRBJ1-5; 10 nucleotides line up with TRBD1. Germline CDR1 WNHNN, CDR2 SYGVQD (reference sequence). The CDR3 runs 16 residues. The V gene end was trimmed by 8 bases and the J gene end by 7 bases; junction bases not matched to a gene: 14. CDR3 sequence: CASVSLDRGRRQPQHF. CDR3 DNA sequence: TGCGCCAGCGTTTCCTTAGACAGGGGGCGAAGACAGCCCCAGCATTTT.

J is TRBJ2-2 and V is TRBV5-1; D not resolved. The CDR3 runs to 12 residues. Trimming left V 1 base short and J 7 bases short, with 5 bases between. Germline lookup yields CDR1 SGHRS and CDR2 YFSETQ. In nucleotides, the CDR3 is TGCGCCAGCAGCTTGACGGTCGGGGAGCTGTTTTTT. It yields the protein CASSLTVGELFF.

This clone was detected only once. The gene calls are TRBV30 and TRBJ2-7; TRBD2 is a possible D gene (5 bases). Germline V CDR1 and CDR2: GTSNPN, SVGIG (reference sequence). The germline V and J ends were trimmed by 3 bases and 2 bases, with 8 bases remaining between them. This CDR3 has 12 residues. Written as DNA, the CDR3 is TGTGCCTGGAGCCCCGGGACCTACGAGCAGTACTTC. Amino acid sequence: CAWSPGTYEQYF.

About this clone itself: At one boundary the junction diverges from the germline segment, which might be a read error. This sample includes further DNA sequences coding for the same CDR3. This chain links TRBV27 with TRBJ1-5, with a weak D call TRBD1 (5 bases). This CDR3 comprises 18 residues. Germline lookup yields CDR1 MNHEY and CDR2 SMNVEV (reference sequence). CDR3 in DNA: TGTGCCAGCAGTCCAGCGCGGGGGAGGACTTTTAGCAATCAGCCTCAGCATTTT. Translated: CASSPARGRTFSNQPQHF.

The chain employs TRBV7-8 and TRBJ1-5, with 7 bases matching TRBD1. The CDR3 contains 17 residues. CDR1 and CDR2 from the germline V gene are SGHVS and FQNEAQ. The ends lost 1 base at V and 1 base at J; junction bases unmatched: 7. DNA for the CDR3: TGTGCCAGCAGCTTAGTGGGCAGGGGGATAAGCAATCAGCCCCAGCATTTT. This gives the protein CASSLVGRGISNQPQHF.

The chain recombines TRBV11-2 with TRBJ1-1; maybe TRBD1 (5 bases). Germline V gene lookup returns CDR1 SGHAT and CDR2 FQNNGV. The CDR3 length is 16 residues. V was clipped by 5 bases and J by 0 bases, with 16 bases between them. CDR3 protein: CASSLRQMMMNTEAFF. The DNA for the CDR3 is TGTGCCAGCAGCCTTCGACAGATGATGATGAACACTGAAGCTTTCTTT.

The chain joins TRBV27 to TRBJ1-1; no reliable D call. CDR1 MNHEY and CDR2 SMNVEV come from the germline V gene (reference sequence). The CDR3 is made up of 13 amino acids. V gave up 0 bases and J gave up 4 bases, with 6 bases separating them. The CDR3 here is CASSLSASTEAFF. The CDR3 DNA reads as TGTGCCAGCAGTTTATCGGCATCCACTGAAGCTTTCTTT.

The chain has TRBV7-9 and TRBJ2-7, with D perhaps matching TRBD2 (6 bases). Trimming took 5 bases from V and 0 from J, leaving 17 bases between them. The CDR3 loop spans 16 amino acids. Germline CDR1 reads SEHNR; CDR2 reads FQNEAQ (reference sequence). CDR3 sequence reads: CASSQSRGTDSYEQYF. CDR3 nucleotide sequence: TGTGCCAGCAGCCAGAGCCGCGGGACCGACTCCTACGAGCAGTACTTC.

The chain joins TRBV6-1 to TRBJ1-2; no reliable D call. V gave up 4 bases and J gave up 2 bases, with 8 bases separating them. CDR1 and CDR2 from the germline V gene are MNHNS and SASEGT. The CDR3 contains 13 residues. The CDR3 region is CASSAKSNYGYTF. CDR3 coding DNA: TGTGCCAGCAGTGCTAAGTCGAACTATGGCTACACCTTC.

The chain couples TRBV5-1 to TRBJ2-7, with 7 bases aligning to TRBD2. Trimming took 2 bases from V and 1 from J; bases not matched to a gene: 9. The CDR3 runs 16 residues. The germline V gene has CDR1 SGHRS and CDR2 YFSETQ. The CDR3 DNA follows: TGCGCCAGCAGCTTTTTCAATCGGGAGGATTCCTACGAGCAGTACTTC. Its translation is CASSFFNREDSYEQYF.

The rearrangement uses TRBV27 and TRBJ2-1, with TRBD2 matching over 9 bases. This CDR3 region has 16 residues. V shed 5 bases, J shed 9 bases, and the junction held 14 bases outside the gene matches. CDR1 is MNHEY, CDR2 SMNVEV, per germline (reference sequence). The CDR3 nucleotides read TGTGCCAGCAGTATAGGTAGCGGGAGATCTGGGGGTGAGCAGTTCTTC. This codes for CASSIGSGRSGGEQFF.

The sample holds one count of this clone. This rearrangement joins TRBV29-1 to TRBJ2-1, with 10 nucleotides matching TRBD2. The ends lost 6 bases at V and 7 bases at J; junction bases unmatched: 12. Germline-derived CDR1 and CDR2 are SQVTM and ANQGSEA. This CDR3 comprises 15 residues. CDR3 bases: TGCAGCGTCCAAAGGGATAGCGGGAGGAAAAATGAGCAGTTCTTC. It yields the protein CSVQRDSGRKNEQFF.

The CDR3 protein is CASSPRGRGSNEQFF. DNA of the CDR3: TGTGCCAGCAGCCCGAGGGGGCGCGGCTCCAATGAGCAGTTCTTC. This chain uses TRBV27 with TRBJ2-1; TRBD1 matches at 7 bases. CDR3 length: 15 residues. J gave up 6 bases and V 6 bases, and 11 bases lay outside the gene matches. Germline V gene data show CDR1 as MNHEY and CDR2 as SMNVEV (reference sequence).

J is TRBJ2-3 and V is TRBV4-1; maybe TRBD2 (5 bases). This CDR3 spans 17 amino acids. The ends were cut back, 0 bases at V and 2 bases at J, with 15 bases in the middle. Per the germline V gene, CDR1 is MGHRA and CDR2 is YSYEKL. Here the CDR3 reads CASSQDLRGVTTDTQYF. CDR3 DNA: TGCGCCAGCAGCCAAGATCTTCGGGGTGTAACCACAGATACGCAGTATTTT.

V is TRBV6-4 and J is TRBJ2-3, with 9 bases aligning to TRBD2. Germline V CDR1 and CDR2: MRHNA, SNTAGT. There are 15 residues in the CDR3. With 5 bases clipped from V and 1 base from J, the junction kept 4 bases outside the gene matches. Here the CDR3 DNA reads TGTGCCAGCAGTCCAGCGGGAGGCGGCACAGATACGCAGTATTTT. It specifies CASSPAGGGTDTQYF.